Listed below are T cell receptor beta chains from one sample, sequenced in a study of T cell responses to AZD1222 COVID-19 vaccine. Produced via immunoSEQ multiplex PCR; TCRdb's table is partial and in-frame only. The data hold about 90,000 clones, with roughly 90% observed a single time. The material was peripheral blood, obtained 28 days after the second AZD1222 dose. Receptors were obtained from an adult who received the AZD1222 COVID-19 vaccine. Each CDR3 is given with its conserved first and last residue.

>TRBJ2-1|13|TRBV2
CASRNRDPNEQFF
>TRBJ2-3|17|TRBV29-1
CSESGLAGFDSTDTQYF
>TRBJ1-5|12|TRBV12-3/TRBV12-4
CASSLENQPQHF
>TRBJ1-4|11|TRBV27
CASSFGEKLFF
>TRBJ1-5|18|TRBV11-3
CASSQERCGDRGGQPQHF
>TRBJ2-1|14|TRBV24-1
CATGSGRAWNEQFF
>TRBJ1-4|13|TRBV7-2
CASSYTPREKLFF
>TRBJ1-1|12|TRBV19
CASSINRGGAFF
>TRBJ2-5|16|TRBV5-1
CASSLGGQTFQETQYF
>TRBJ2-7|13|TRBV24-1
CATSELDPYEQYF
>TRBJ2-1|14|TRBV7-6
CASSLAGGNNEQFF
>TRBJ2-7|11|TRBV5-1
CASSWNHEQYF
>TRBJ2-7|17|TRBV9
CASSDRTSGSQPYEQYF
>TRBJ1-2|14|TRBV5-1
CASSPGQEGKGYTF
>TRBJ2-5|17|TRBV24-1
CATSDYSASGYQETQYF
>TRBJ2-5|14|TRBV7-3
CASSPSPPVKTQYF
>TRBJ2-2|16|TRBV19
CASSMISGERVGELFF
>TRBJ2-7|14|TRBV23-1
CASSPRDIPYEQYF